These 5 T cell receptor beta chains originate from one sample sequenced in a study of shared clonotypes between healthy human individuals. Some clones are missing from TCRdb's copy, which holds only in-frame ones; the method was immunoSEQ multiplex PCR. The sample yields 1 million to 1.2 million clones, approximately 77% seen once. The sequenced sample consisted of memory CD4+ T cells from PBMCs. Documented subset: CD45RA-negative fraction. The receptors stem from a man younger than 35 in good health. Some clones in this sample may be carry-over from other donors' samples.

In its sample, this clone was seen a few times. The chain recombines TRBV27 with TRBJ1-1, with D hard to call. V was pared by 7 bases and J by 8 bases, with 11 bases between. In germline, CDR1 is MNHEY, CDR2 SMNVEV (reference sequence). The CDR3 is 11 residues long. The CDR3 sequence is CASTGYGEAFF. As DNA, the CDR3 is TGTGCCAGCACTGGTTACGGAGAAGCTTTCTTT.

The chain is built from TRBV7-2 and TRBJ2-7; TRBD2 matches 8 bases. Trimming at V came to 5 bases and at J to 2 bases, leaving 8 bases not matched to a gene. The CDR3 covers 15 residues. From germline, CDR1 is SGHTA and CDR2 FQGNSA. The CDR3 sequence is CASSVQAGETYEQYF. The CDR3 coding sequence is TGTGCCAGCAGCGTCCAAGCGGGGGAAACCTACGAGCAGTACTTC.

The chain employs TRBV30 and TRBJ1-1, with D uncertain. This CDR3 is built from 11 residues. Trimming cost V 4 bases and J 6 bases, with 9 bases left between them. Germline CDR1 is GTSNPN and CDR2 is SVGIG (reference sequence). The CDR3 DNA reads as TGTGCCTGGAAGGGTCTGGCTGAAGCTTTCTTT. Encoded protein: CAWKGLAEAFF. Looking up the rest from reference TRBV30 and TRBJ1-1 gives the full variable domain: SQTIHQWPATLVQPVGSPLSLECTVEGTSNPNLYWYRQAAGRGLQLLFYSVGIGQISSEVPQNLSASRPQDRQFILSSKKLLLSDSGFYLCAWKGLAEAFFGQGTRLTVV.

The sample holds many counts of this clone. The J gene is TRBJ2-7, the V gene TRBV4-1, with D hard to call. The CDR3 consists of 17 residues. V was clipped by 0 bases and J by 1 base, with 16 bases between them. Germline CDR1 and CDR2: MGHRA and YSYEKL. The CDR3 DNA follows: TGCGCCAGCAGCCAAGAGGCATCGGCGGCGTTTTCCTACGAGCAGTACTTC. Its translation is CASSQEASAAFSYEQYF.

The rearrangement links TRBV11-2 to TRBJ1-2, with D unclear. Trimming pared 4 bases from V and 3 bases from J, leaving 3 bases between. The length of the CDR3 is 11 residues. Germline V CDR1 and CDR2: SGHAT, FQNNGV. The CDR3 sequence: CASSSYYGYTF. In nucleotides, the CDR3 is TGTGCCAGCAGCTCGTACTATGGCTACACCTTC. The full variable domain, its missing parts supplied by reference TRBV11-2 and TRBJ1-2, is EAGVAQSPRYKIIEKRQSVAFWCNPISGHATLYWYQQILGQGPKLLIQFQNNGVVDDSQLPKDRFSAERLKGVDSTLKIQPAKLEDSAVYLCASSSYYGYTFGSGTRLTVV.